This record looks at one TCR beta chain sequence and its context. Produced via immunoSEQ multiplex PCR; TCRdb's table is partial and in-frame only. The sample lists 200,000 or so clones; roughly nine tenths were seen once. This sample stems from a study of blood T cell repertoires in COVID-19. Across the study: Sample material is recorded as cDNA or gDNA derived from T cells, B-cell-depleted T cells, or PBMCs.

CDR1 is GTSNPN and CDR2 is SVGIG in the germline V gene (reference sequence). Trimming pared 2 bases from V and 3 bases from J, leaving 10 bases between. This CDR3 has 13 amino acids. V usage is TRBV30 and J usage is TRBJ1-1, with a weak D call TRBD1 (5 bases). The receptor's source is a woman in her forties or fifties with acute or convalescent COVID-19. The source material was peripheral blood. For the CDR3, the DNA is TGTGCCTGGAGTATCCAGGGATACACTGAAGCTTTCTTT. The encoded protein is CAWSIQGYTEAFF.